Listed here are 26 T cell receptor beta chains from one sample, sequenced in a study of T-cell reconstitution after alpha-beta-depleted transplantation in children. Unique molecular identifiers featured in how the TCRbeta library was prepared. TCRdb analysed the PCR reads with MiXCR anew, one entry per CDR3 protein. Here the sample spans approximately 18,000 distinct CDR3 sequences, approximately 5.3% being singletons. Material: PBMCs, obtained before TCRalphabeta/CD19-depleted stem cell transplant. The receptor set was obtained from a boy aged 5-17 years with acute lymphoblastic leukemia, due to receive a stem cell transplant.

The table lists this clonotype with many counts. The chain combines TRBV28 with TRBJ2-1; D gene unclear. The CDR3 has 14 amino acids. Germline CDR1 and CDR2: MDHEN and SYDVKM. Trimming took 5 bases from V and 3 from J, leaving 11 bases between them. The CDR3 region has the DNA TGTGCCAGCAGTAAGCCGGGCTTCTACAATGAGCAGTTCTTC. It is translated as CASSKPGFYNEQFF. Full variable domain (outside the CDR3, taken from reference TRBV28 and TRBJ2-1): DVKVTQSSRYLVKRTGEKVFLECVQDMDHENMFWYRQDPGLGLRLIYFSYDVKMKEKGDIPEGYSVSREKKERFSLILESASTNQTSMYLCASSKPGFYNEQFFGPGTRLTVL.

Sample share makes this clonotype medium-sized. The chain uses TRBV4-1 and TRBJ2-3, with TRBD2 matching 10 bases. V trimming: 4 bases; J trimming: 5 bases; junction bases outside the gene matches: 6. CDR1 and CDR2 from the germline V gene are MGHRA and YSYEKL. The CDR3 extends over 15 amino acids. The CDR3 protein is CASSPLAGEEDTQYF. CDR3 sequence (DNA): TGCGCCAGCAGCCCGCTAGCGGGAGAGGAAGATACGCAGTATTTT.

In its sample, this clonotype was seen many times. This chain links TRBV28 with TRBJ2-2, with D perhaps TRBD2 (5 bases). V was shortened by 2 bases and J by 3 bases, with 16 bases between the two germline ends. The V gene's germline CDR1 is MDHEN and CDR2 SYDVKM. This CDR3 contains 17 residues. The CDR3 DNA follows: TGTGCCAGCAGTTTAGTGGGGAGATGGCTGGACACCGGGGAGCTGTTTTTT. Protein sequence: CASSLVGRWLDTGELFF. The full variable domain, with the rest looked up from reference TRBV28 and TRBJ2-2, is DVKVTQSSRYLVKRTGEKVFLECVQDMDHENMFWYRQDPGLGLRLIYFSYDVKMKEKGDIPEGYSVSREKKERFSLILESASTNQTSMYLCASSLVGRWLDTGELFFGEGSRLTVL.

This clonotype was recorded many times. The J gene is TRBJ2-1, the V gene TRBV29-1, with a weak D call TRBD1 (6 bases). From germline, CDR1 is SQVTM and CDR2 ANQGSEA. The CDR3 has 13 amino acids. Trimming stripped 7 bases from V and 15 bases from J, with 25 bases between. Written as DNA, the CDR3 is TGCAGCGGTCACCCGACCACCGGGACACAGAGGTTCTTC. Amino acids: CSGHPTTGTQRFF.

In its sample, this clonotype was seen many times. V and J are TRBV12-3 or TRBV12-4 and TRBJ2-5; D is undetermined. Deletions cut 7 bases from V and 4 bases from J, with 10 bases between. This CDR3 contains 12 residues. CDR3 protein: CASKPAGETQYF. DNA of the CDR3: TGTGCCAGCAAACCCGCCGGAGAGACCCAGTACTTC.

This clonotype has at least ten counts. This CDR3 reads CASSLDGVLRNEQFF. The CDR3 DNA follows: TGTGCCAGCAGCCTCGATGGGGTGTTGCGCAATGAGCAGTTCTTC. The chain links TRBV5-4 to TRBJ2-1, with D unresolved. The CDR3 has 15 amino acids. Trimming cost V 4 bases and J 6 bases, with 17 bases left between them. Germline CDR1 SGHNT, CDR2 YYREEE (reference sequence).

This clonotype was counted at least ten times. The rearrangement uses TRBV6-1 and TRBJ2-7, with 8 positions matching TRBD1. The CDR3 totals 15 residues. V gave up 7 bases and J gave up 5 bases; unmatched junction bases: 13. Germline V gene data show CDR1 as MNHNS and CDR2 as SASEGT. The chain's CDR3 is CASTQTRTGIHEQYF. The CDR3 DNA reads as TGTGCCAGCACCCAAACCAGGACAGGGATCCACGAGCAGTACTTC.

In this sample, this clonotype turned up many times. The genes are TRBV4-3 and TRBJ1-1; perhaps TRBD1 as D (6 bases). Germline CDR1 LGHNA, CDR2 YSLEER. This CDR3 spans 16 amino acids. The V end was cut by 0 bases, the J end by 7 bases, with 18 bases between. CDR3 in DNA: TGCGCCAGCAGCCAAGAAACTTCGTGGGGGGCGTTTGAAGCTTTCTTT. Its protein is CASSQETSWGAFEAFF.

The sample holds many counts of this clonotype. The chain combines TRBV18 with TRBJ1-5; D not certain. This CDR3 contains 14 residues. The V gene lost 4 bases and the J gene lost 2 bases, with 9 bases spanning the gap. Germline V gene sequence: CDR1 KGHSH, CDR2 LQKENI. Here the CDR3 reads CASSLDTGNQPQHF. The CDR3 region has the DNA TGTGCCAGCTCACTAGACACGGGCAATCAGCCCCAGCATTTT.

At least ten counts were recorded for this clonotype. The chain combines TRBV10-3 with TRBJ2-7; TRBD1 matches 7 bases. The CDR3 covers 14 residues. V dropped 2 bases and J dropped 4; count of bases not matched to a gene: 5. Looked up from germline, CDR1 is ENHRY and CDR2 is SYGVKD. The CDR3 loop reads CAISEGTADYEQYF. Written as DNA, the CDR3 is TGTGCCATCAGTGAGGGGACAGCCGATTACGAGCAGTACTTC.

This clonotype came up many times. V usage is TRBV5-1 and J usage is TRBJ1-1; 8 bases are a match to TRBD1. V lost 0 bases and J lost 2; bases outside the gene matches: 6. The germline V gene has CDR1 SGHRS and CDR2 YFSETQ. This CDR3 region has 16 residues. In DNA form, the CDR3 reads TGCGCCAGCAGCTTGGCGGCAGGGGGCCTTAACACTGAAGCTTTCTTT. Translating gives CASSLAAGGLNTEAFF.

This clonotype was picked up many times. The V and J genes are TRBV20-1 and TRBJ2-1, with D tentatively TRBD1 (6 bases). Germline V gene sequence: CDR1 DFQATT, CDR2 SNEGSKA (reference sequence). Between the trimmed V and J ends, which lost 3 bases and 10 bases, there was a span of 13 bases. The CDR3 length is 12 residues. The CDR3 sequence is CSARDSLREQFF. For the CDR3, the DNA is TGCAGTGCTAGGGACAGCCTCCGGGAGCAGTTCTTC.

This clonotype was recorded at least ten times. The J gene is TRBJ1-1, the V gene TRBV5-6, with D uncertain. The V end lost 0 bases, the J end lost 1 base, and 7 bases lay between the germline ends. From germline, CDR1 is SGHDT and CDR2 YYEEEE. The CDR3 totals 14 residues. CDR3 in amino acids: CASSLGSPNTEAFF. CDR3 bases: TGTGCCAGCAGCTTGGGCAGCCCGAACACTGAAGCTTTCTTT.

This clonotype was detected ten times or more. This chain uses TRBV6-5 with TRBJ2-1; 7 bases are a match to TRBD2. The germline gives CDR1 MNHEY, CDR2 SVGAGI. This CDR3 has 15 residues. V gave up 5 bases and J gave up 6 bases; unmatched junction bases: 10. This chain's CDR3 is CASSPSPGEGNEQFF. The CDR3 region has the DNA TGTGCCAGCAGTCCCTCACCGGGGGAGGGCAATGAGCAGTTCTTC.

This clonotype has a count of ten or more. The V gene is TRBV18, the J gene TRBJ1-1, with a possible D match to TRBD1 (5 bases). V was clipped by 0 bases and J by 2 bases, with 13 bases between them. The CDR3 runs to 16 residues. Germline V gene lookup returns CDR1 KGHSH and CDR2 LQKENI. The chain's CDR3 is CASSPPRPQGNTEAFF. CDR3 in DNA: TGTGCCAGCTCACCACCAAGACCGCAGGGTAACACTGAAGCTTTCTTT.

This clonotype was seen a few times. The CDR3 bases are TGTGCCAGCAGGGCTCGATTACTAGTCGATCAAGAGACCCAGTACTTC. Amino acids: CASRARLLVDQETQYF. V and J are TRBV6-2 or TRBV6-3 and TRBJ2-5, with D maybe TRBD2 (5 bases). Germline V gives CDR1 MNHEY, CDR2 SVGEGT. There are 16 residues in the CDR3. V lost 6 bases to trimming and J lost 2 bases, with 19 bases between them.

This clonotype was seen many times. V is TRBV12-3 or TRBV12-4 and J is TRBJ2-2; the match to TRBD1 covers 9 bases. The V gene end was trimmed by 8 bases and the J gene end by 5 bases; junction bases not matched to a gene: 0. The CDR3 totals 12 residues. CDR3 nucleotides: TGTGCCAGCGGACAGGGGACCGGGGAGCTGTTTTTT. Translation gives CASGQGTGELFF.

There are many counts of this clonotype. J is TRBJ1-5 and V is TRBV2; 8 nucleotides match TRBD1. Per germline, CDR1 SNHLY and CDR2 FYNNEI. V was pared by 6 bases and J by 1 base, with 8 bases of the junction left unmatched. The CDR3 runs 16 residues. The CDR3 region has the DNA TGTGCCAGCAGGCGTCAGGGGGCGCAAAGCAATCAGCCCCAGCATTTT. As protein: CASRRQGAQSNQPQHF.

The chain joins TRBV6-2 or TRBV6-3 to TRBJ2-3; maybe TRBD2 (5 bases). The CDR3 contains 14 residues. The V gene's germline CDR1 is MNHEY and CDR2 SVGEGT. V gave up 8 bases and J gave up 0 bases, with 12 bases separating them. The CDR3 DNA follows: TGTGCCAGCCGTACGGGGTTAAGCACAGATACGCAGTATTTT. Its translation: CASRTGLSTDTQYF.

The chain couples TRBV6-1 to TRBJ2-7; TRBD1 is a possible D gene (6 bases). Germline V lookup: CDR1 MNHNS, CDR2 SASEGT. The CDR3 spans 15 residues. V was cut by 3 bases and J by 12 bases, with 24 bases left in between. CDR3 sequence reads: CASSDFGTPTYERYF. DNA of the CDR3: TGTGCCAGCAGTGACTTCGGGACACCTACCTACGAGAGGTACTTC.

This clonotype was observed at least ten times. V gene TRBV5-1 combines with J gene TRBJ2-1; D is undetermined. The germline gives CDR1 SGHRS, CDR2 YFSETQ. The CDR3 length is 14 residues. V was pared by 0 bases and J by 0 bases, with 4 bases between. The CDR3 sequence: CASSLASSYNEQFF. CDR3 coding DNA: TGCGCCAGCAGCTTGGCTAGCTCCTACAATGAGCAGTTCTTC.

This clonotype showed up many times. V usage is TRBV4-1 and J usage is TRBJ2-3, with 12 bases aligning to TRBD1. Trimming cost V 4 bases and J 5 bases; bases outside gene matches: 7. CDR3 length equals 16 residues. From germline, CDR1 is MGHRA and CDR2 YSYEKL. The CDR3 reads CASSPPGQGALDTQYF. In DNA form, the CDR3 reads TGCGCCAGCAGCCCTCCGGGACAGGGGGCCTTAGATACGCAGTATTTT.

This clonotype was seen ten or more times. The chain joins TRBV14 to TRBJ2-2, with TRBD2 matching over 7 bases. From germline, CDR1 is SGHDN and CDR2 FVKESK. Germline trimming cut 1 base from V and 4 bases from J; bases unmatched to any gene: 3. The CDR3 runs 15 residues. The CDR3 DNA sequence: TGTGCCAGCAGCCAAGGACTAGCTCGCACCGGGGAGCTGTTTTTT. Translated, it gives CASSQGLARTGELFF.

This clonotype was picked up many times. The V gene is TRBV29-1, the J gene TRBJ2-5, with D possibly being TRBD1 or TRBD2 (6 bases each). CDR1 and CDR2 (germline): SQVTM, ANQGSEA. The CDR3 contains 13 residues. The germline V and J ends were trimmed by 4 bases and 2 bases, with 11 bases remaining between them. CDR3 residues: CSVVRDIQETQYF. CDR3 sequence (DNA): TGCAGCGTTGTGCGGGACATACAAGAGACCCAGTACTTC.

The chain is built from TRBV5-3 and TRBJ2-7; D unclear. TRBV5-3 is given ORF status, its function remaining uncertain. The CDR3 extends over 12 amino acids. V dropped 9 bases and J dropped 1 base, with 11 bases sitting between them. CDR3 bases: TGTGCCATGGGCCCTGGGTCCTACGAGCAGTACTTC. Residues: CAMGPGSYEQYF.

This clonotype is medium-sized (0.01 to 0.1%). The chain carries TRBV6-2 or TRBV6-3 and TRBJ2-7; D gene unclear. CDR1 and CDR2 (germline): MNHEY, SVGEGT. Trimming left V 6 bases short and J 6 bases short, with 15 bases between. CDR3 size: 13 residues. The CDR3 coding sequence is TGTGCCAGCAGAGAGACCATCTCAGGCGAGCAGTACTTC. As protein: CASRETISGEQYF.